One sample yielded the 22 T cell receptor beta chains listed below, sequenced in a study of T cells in localized non-small cell lung cancer. Some clones are missing from TCRdb's copy, which holds only in-frame ones; the method was immunoSEQ multiplex PCR. Here the sample spans 2,300 or so clones, around 29% being singletons. The material sequenced was lung tumor tissue, taken before any cancer treatment. Every receptor here comes from a man aged 35-69 years with stage III squamous cell lung carcinoma.

The V call is TRBV19, the J call TRBJ1-2, with 11 bases aligning to TRBD1. Germline V gene lookup returns CDR1 LNHDA and CDR2 SQIVND (reference sequence). Trimming took 5 bases from V and 4 from J; bases not matched to a gene: 6. The CDR3 consists of 15 residues. This CDR3 is CASSFSGTGGYGYTF. The CDR3 DNA reads as TGTGCCAGTAGTTTCTCCGGGACAGGGGGCTATGGCTACACCTTC.

V gene TRBV9 combines with J gene TRBJ2-1; D is possibly TRBD1 (6 bases). The CDR3 extends over 13 amino acids. V was trimmed by 5 bases and J by 9 bases, leaving 15 bases between them. Germline values: CDR1 SGDLS, CDR2 YYNGEE. The CDR3 coding sequence is TGTGCCAGCAGGTTTACTACAGGGAGTGAGCAGTTCTTC. Amino acid sequence: CASRFTTGSEQFF.

This clone was seen just once. The genes are TRBV28 and TRBJ1-5, with 7 bases that match TRBD1. V gave up 5 bases and J gave up 7 bases; unmatched junction bases: 2. Germline-derived CDR1 and CDR2 are MDHEN and SYDVKM. The CDR3 loop spans 12 amino acids. The CDR3 reads CASSEGAQPQHF. The CDR3 coding sequence is TGTGCCAGCAGTGAGGGGGCCCAGCCCCAGCATTTT.

This chain links TRBV18 with TRBJ2-2, with 8 bases fitting TRBD1. The ends lost 6 bases at V and 5 bases at J; junction bases unmatched: 14. CDR1 and CDR2 from the germline V gene are KGHSH and LQKENI. The CDR3 covers 17 residues. This chain's CDR3 is CASSSTSGQGRTGELFF. The CDR3 DNA sequence: TGTGCCAGCTCCTCAACAAGCGGACAGGGTCGAACCGGGGAGCTGTTTTTT.

V usage is TRBV6-8 and J usage is TRBJ2-4; the D gene could be TRBD1 or TRBD2 (6 bases each). Germline CDR1 reads MNHGY; CDR2 reads SAAAGT. CDR3 length equals 15 residues. V was trimmed by 5 bases and J by 0 bases, leaving 11 bases between them. CDR3 sequence reads: CASSGGTSAKNIQYF. CDR3 bases: TGTGCCAGCAGTGGGGGGACATCAGCCAAAAACATTCAGTACTTC.

V is TRBV25-1 and J is TRBJ1-3; D is perhaps TRBD1 (5 bases). Trimming left V 10 bases short and J 0 bases short, with 13 bases between. The CDR3 extends over 14 amino acids. Germline lookup yields CDR1 MGHDK and CDR2 SYGVNS. The CDR3 DNA reads as TGTGCCACTGGGGCACAAACCTCTGGAAACACCATATATTTT. Protein: CATGAQTSGNTIYF.

The genes are TRBV28 and TRBJ2-1, with a weak D call TRBD2 (6 bases). Trimming took 2 bases from V and 0 from J, leaving 20 bases between them. The CDR3 sequence is 19 residues long. Germline lookup yields CDR1 MDHEN and CDR2 SYDVKM. Here the CDR3 reads CASSLVGGGRGLSYNEQFF. The CDR3 DNA reads as TGTGCCAGCAGTTTAGTAGGAGGAGGGAGAGGCCTCTCCTACAATGAGCAGTTCTTC.

The chain joins TRBV5-1 to TRBJ1-1, with 9 bases identical to TRBD1. With 5 bases clipped from V and 0 bases from J, the junction kept 8 bases outside the gene matches. This CDR3 is built from 16 residues. Germline values: CDR1 SGHRS, CDR2 YFSETQ. This chain's CDR3 is CASRVVGQGMNTEAFF. The CDR3 nucleotides are TGCGCCAGCAGAGTGGTGGGACAGGGAATGAACACTGAAGCTTTCTTT.

This clone was seen a few times. The chain carries TRBV15 and TRBJ1-1, with a possible D match to TRBD1 (5 bases). This CDR3 has 14 amino acids. In germline, CDR1 is LNHNV, CDR2 YYDKDF (reference sequence). Trimming removed 1 base from V and 5 bases from J, with 11 bases in between. The CDR3 DNA is TGTGCCACCAGCAGAGGCGGGACGGTGACTGAAGCTTTCTTT. This codes for CATSRGGTVTEAFF.

V usage is TRBV5-1 and J usage is TRBJ1-1; D possibly corresponds to TRBD1 (5 bases). CDR1 is SGHRS, CDR2 YFSETQ, per germline. This CDR3 comprises 14 residues. V was clipped by 5 bases and J by 2 bases, with 13 bases between them. In DNA form, the CDR3 reads TGCGCCAGCAGGGTGGGGGAGGATAACACTGAAGCTTTCTTT. This codes for CASRVGEDNTEAFF. The complete variable domain, with remaining parts taken from reference TRBV5-1 and TRBJ1-1, reads KAGVTQTPRYLIKTRGQQVTLSCSPISGHRSVSWYQQTPGQGLQFLFEYFSETQRNKGNFPGRFSGRQFSNSRSEMNVSTLELGDSALYLCASRVGEDNTEAFFGQGTRLTVV.

The genes are TRBV19 and TRBJ2-4; D is undetermined. Germline CDR1 and CDR2: LNHDA and SQIVND (reference sequence). Trimming took off 9 bases at V and 0 bases at J, with 15 bases between the two ends. This CDR3 is built from 15 residues. The CDR3 protein is CASPLRPVAKNIQYF. The CDR3 nucleotides are TGTGCCAGCCCACTCAGGCCAGTAGCCAAAAACATTCAGTACTTC.

This chain connects TRBV5-1 to TRBJ1-4; D gene unclear. Between the trimmed V and J ends, which lost 4 bases and 3 bases, there was a span of 13 bases. CDR1 SGHRS and CDR2 YFSETQ come from the germline V gene. The CDR3 has 15 amino acids. Here the CDR3 reads CASSQPGKANEKLFF. The CDR3 DNA sequence: TGCGCCAGCAGCCAACCGGGGAAGGCTAATGAAAAACTGTTTTTT.

The chain combines TRBV18 with TRBJ1-2; perhaps TRBD1 as D (5 bases). Germline V CDR1 and CDR2: KGHSH, LQKENI. With 3 bases removed from V and 8 bases from J, the gap between germline ends came to 22 bases. The length of the CDR3 is 16 residues. The CDR3 is CASSPRDDQFGGGYTF. CDR3 nucleotide sequence: TGTGCCAGCTCACCCAGGGACGACCAATTTGGGGGAGGCTACACCTTC.

The chain combines TRBV28 with TRBJ1-1; no reliable D call. The V gene's germline CDR1 is MDHEN and CDR2 SYDVKM. The V and J ends lost 5 bases and 1 base respectively, with 23 bases between them. The CDR3 consists of 18 residues. CDR3 coding DNA: TGTGCCAGCAGTAACGACATCGGCGCCCTCGATTGGAACACTGAAGCTTTCTTT. This gives the protein CASSNDIGALDWNTEAFF.

This clone was recorded a few times. The J gene is TRBJ1-1, the V gene TRBV30, with D unclear. The CDR3 spans 15 residues. V lost 0 bases and J lost 4, with 15 bases in between. Germline CDR1 and CDR2: GTSNPN and SVGIG (reference sequence). The CDR3 coding sequence is TGTGCCTGGAGTGTACTGCCCCTACGGGGCACTGAAGCTTTCTTT. Its protein is CAWSVLPLRGTEAFF.

This clone was seen a few times. The V and J genes are TRBV28 and TRBJ2-7; D is unresolved. Trimming pared 3 bases from V and 2 bases from J, leaving 8 bases between. The CDR3 spans 13 residues. The germline V gene encodes CDR1 MDHEN and CDR2 SYDVKM. DNA of the CDR3: TGTGCCAGCAGTTTCCCGAGCCCCTACGAGCAGTACTTC. Its translation is CASSFPSPYEQYF.

This clone has a handful of counts. The CDR3 sequence: CASSEGWTGSYEQYV. The CDR3 DNA is TGTGCCAGCAGTGAAGGGTGGACAGGATCCTACGAGCAGTACGTC. V gene TRBV6-1 combines with J gene TRBJ2-7; TRBD1 matches at 7 bases. This CDR3 spans 15 amino acids. CDR1 MNHNS and CDR2 SASEGT come from the germline V gene. J gave up 1 base and V 1 base, and 4 bases lay outside the gene matches.

This clone is classed as large. This rearrangement joins TRBV29-1 to TRBJ2-2; unclear D gene. CDR1 is SQVTM and CDR2 is ANQGSEA in the germline V gene. Trimming took 4 bases from V and 1 from J, leaving 7 bases between them. The CDR3 extends over 13 amino acids. The CDR3 DNA is TGCAGCGTTGGCCGGATGAACACCGGGGAGCTGTTTTTT. It translates to CSVGRMNTGELFF.

This clone turned up a few times. The rearrangement links TRBV11-3 to TRBJ2-7, with D uncertain. Germline assignment: CDR1 SGHNT and CDR2 YENEEA. The CDR3 consists of 14 residues. The V end lost 0 bases, the J end lost 5 bases, and 11 bases lay between the germline ends. CDR3 nucleotide sequence: TGTGCCAGCAGCTTAGATGGGCCGTTAGACGAGCAGTACGTC. Translating gives CASSLDGPLDEQYV.

This clone has just a few counts. This chain joins TRBV5-1 and TRBJ1-6, with 9 bases identical to TRBD1. CDR1 and CDR2 (germline): SGHRS, YFSETQ. This CDR3 spans 16 amino acids. Trimming took 0 bases from V and 9 from J; bases not matched to a gene: 7. The DNA of the CDR3 is TGCGCCAGCAGCTTGGACCTACAGGGGGCTAGTTCACCCCTCCACTTT. This encodes CASSLDLQGASSPLHF.

The rearrangement joins TRBV28 to TRBJ1-2; TRBD1 matches at 10 bases. Germline CDR1 reads MDHEN; CDR2 reads SYDVKM. V lost 6 bases to trimming and J lost 3 bases; unmatched junction nucleotides: 4. The CDR3 has 14 amino acids. CDR3 nucleotide sequence: TGTGCCAGCAGCGGGGACAGGGGACACTATGGCTACACCTTC. Encoded protein: CASSGDRGHYGYTF.

The rearrangement uses TRBV19 and TRBJ1-4; TRBD1 is a possible D gene (5 bases). V was pared by 11 bases and J by 3 bases, with 13 bases between. CDR3 length equals 13 residues. Germline V gene sequence: CDR1 LNHDA, CDR2 SQIVND (reference sequence). CDR3 protein: CAFRAVANEKLFF. The CDR3 DNA follows: TGTGCCTTCAGGGCGGTAGCTAATGAAAAACTGTTTTTT.